This T cell receptor (beta chain) was identified during a study of human T cells and chemical hapten exposure (dated by TCRdb to the early 2020s). General notes on the study: For sensitization, 2% DPC in acetone was applied to a roughly 2 cm by roughly 2 cm area of upper inner arm skin. About 29 alopecia patients gave blood for TCR sequencing at one to four time points (pre-sensitization, 2, 6 and 24 weeks). Blood samples were taken from patients before sensitization (week 0) and at 2, 6 and about 24 weeks after DPC sensitization. Throughout the study period of around 25 weeks, patients also received therapeutic DPC doses to the scalp every week. Patch testing was performed on the upper back with Finn chambers containing 0.01% DPC, and the patch tests were scored after 6 days according to International Contact Dermatitis Research Group standards. Peripheral blood TCR repertoire changes were tracked in vivo in alopecia patients during primary and secondary sensitization to the hapten diphenylcyclopropenone (DPC). Libraries were pooled for sequencing, and per-sample TCR yields varied mainly because of small differences in library volumes within the pool. The patient cohort, mostly female, included alopecia areata with under or over 50% scalp involvement, alopecia totalis and alopecia universalis. What the authors observed across the whole study: The number of TCRs above 1 in 1000 frequency did not change with DPC sensitization; there was no evidence of global repertoire structure alterations. Expanded TCRs formed significantly more large CDR3 similarity clusters than pre-sensitization or healthy control sets, consistent with antigen-driven responses. Repeated subsampling changed both the strength of the expansion versus patch-test correlation and the threshold at which that correlation became significant. Because all patients had alopecia, a presumed autoimmune disease, the immune response of the patients might differ from that of healthy individuals. Patch test score was positively correlated with the number of PT1 expanded TCRs, with significance at thresholds 8, 16 and 32 but not at 4.

The label giving this sample's time point can be read as: patch test 1, 2 weeks after DPC sensitization. This specimen's treatment or condition label, interpreted: therapeutic diphenylcyclopropenone sensitization with weekly scalp DPC. At each patch-test visit, blood was drawn before the patch test was applied. Eligible patients were aged 18 to 70, diagnosed with alopecia, deemed suitable for DPC therapy, and excluded if pregnant. Total RNA was isolated from unfractionated whole blood collected in Tempus Blood RNA tubes. This clonotype was detected only a few times. The specificity of this receptor is unknown. No qualities accompany the bases; no much larger clone lies one base away. The library was made by RACE. TCRdb names NextSeq 500 as the instrument used. During library preparation, unique molecular identifiers were attached to individual cDNA molecules so that TCRs could be counted quantitatively and reproducibly. For every blood RNA sample, sequencing covered both the TCR alpha and TCR beta chains. The source study handled its data this way. A median of about 87,000 TCRs per sample was observed, with a range of about 23,224 to 690,600. The Decombinator software suite was used to annotate the V, J and CDR3 of the TCR reads. For PS versus PT1 abundance plots, all samples were subsampled to the same number of TCRs (28,000). Expanded TCRs were defined as absent before sensitization and observed at least eight times at the 2-week time point. Starting from the raw public reads, TCRdb applied fastp trimming at Q25, assembled clones with MiXCR and retained in-frame beta chains. Every entry covers one CDR3 protein and lists the most common genes and DNA from its rows. TCRdb, rather than the study authors, made the V and J calls. This sample holds some 350,000 distinct CDR3 sequences; around 7% were observed only once. In total, the top ten clones hold roughly 8% of the sample.

V drops 4 bases and J drops 3 bases, leaving 13 bases in between. CDR1 and CDR2 (MNHEY, SVGAGI) derive from the germline V gene. Including cysteine and phenylalanine, the CDR3 has 14 amino acids. Here the CDR3 DNA is all that survives: 42 bases in frame from base 1. The source material was whole blood, sampled in connection with sensitization to the hapten diphenylcyclopropenone (DPC). This TCR was sampled from a woman aged 18-29 years with alopecia areata. Some clones in this sample may be carry-over from other donors' samples. The sequence is built from TRBV6-5 and TRBJ2-7; confidence is insufficient to name the D gene. The CDR3 protein is CASSSPVRFYEQYF. In nucleotides, the sequence is TGTGCCAGCAGTTCCCCGGTCCGGTTCTACGAGCAGTACTTC.